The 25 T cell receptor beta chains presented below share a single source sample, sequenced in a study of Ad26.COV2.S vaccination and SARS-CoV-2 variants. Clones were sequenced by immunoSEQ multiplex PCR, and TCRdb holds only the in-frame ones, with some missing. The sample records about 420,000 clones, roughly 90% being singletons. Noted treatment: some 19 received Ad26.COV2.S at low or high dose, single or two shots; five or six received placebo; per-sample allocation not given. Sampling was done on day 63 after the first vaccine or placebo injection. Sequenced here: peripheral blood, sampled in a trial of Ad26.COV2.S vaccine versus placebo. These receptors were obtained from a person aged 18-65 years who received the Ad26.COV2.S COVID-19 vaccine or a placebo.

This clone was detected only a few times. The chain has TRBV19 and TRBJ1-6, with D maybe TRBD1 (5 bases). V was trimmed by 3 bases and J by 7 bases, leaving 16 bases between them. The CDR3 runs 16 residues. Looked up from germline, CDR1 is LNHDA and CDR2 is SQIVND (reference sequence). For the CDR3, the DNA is TGTGCCAGTAGTATCGGAGGGGTGCTCGCCAATTCACCCCTCCACTTT. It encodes CASSIGGVLANSPLHF.

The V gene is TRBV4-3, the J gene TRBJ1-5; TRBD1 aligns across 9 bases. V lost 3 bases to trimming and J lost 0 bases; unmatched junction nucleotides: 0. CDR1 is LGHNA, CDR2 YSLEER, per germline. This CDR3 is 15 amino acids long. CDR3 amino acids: CASSQDRGSNQPQHF. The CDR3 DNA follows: TGCGCCAGCAGCCAGGACAGGGGTAGCAATCAGCCCCAGCATTTT.

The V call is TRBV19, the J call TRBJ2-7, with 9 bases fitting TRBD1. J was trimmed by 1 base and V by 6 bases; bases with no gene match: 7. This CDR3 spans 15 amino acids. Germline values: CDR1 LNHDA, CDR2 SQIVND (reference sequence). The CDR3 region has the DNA TGTGCCAGTAGCTCACAGGGGGCGGGTTCCTACGAGCAGTACTTC. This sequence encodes CASSSQGAGSYEQYF.

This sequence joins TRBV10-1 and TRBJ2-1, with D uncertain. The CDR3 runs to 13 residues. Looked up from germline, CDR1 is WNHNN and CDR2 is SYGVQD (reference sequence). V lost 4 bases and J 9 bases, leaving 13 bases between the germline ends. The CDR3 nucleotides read TGCGCCAGCAGTGGCCAAATGCTCGGTGAGCAGTTCTTC. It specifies CASSGQMLGEQFF.

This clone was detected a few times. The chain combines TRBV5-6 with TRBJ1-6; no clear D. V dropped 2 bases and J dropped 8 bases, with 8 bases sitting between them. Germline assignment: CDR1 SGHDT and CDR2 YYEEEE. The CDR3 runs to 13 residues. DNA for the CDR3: TGTGCCAGCAGCTTAGTGTACGATTCACCCCTCCACTTT. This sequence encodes CASSLVYDSPLHF.

The DNA for the CDR3 is TGTGCCAGCAGCCAGGGGGGGCAGAGGCCAGATACGCAGTATTTT. It codes for CASSQGGQRPDTQYF. The chain combines TRBV7-3 with TRBJ2-3, with D tentatively TRBD1 or TRBD2 (7 bases each). CDR1 is SGHTA and CDR2 is FQGTGA in the germline V gene. This CDR3 spans 15 amino acids. V gave up 5 bases and J gave up 4 bases, with 16 bases separating them.

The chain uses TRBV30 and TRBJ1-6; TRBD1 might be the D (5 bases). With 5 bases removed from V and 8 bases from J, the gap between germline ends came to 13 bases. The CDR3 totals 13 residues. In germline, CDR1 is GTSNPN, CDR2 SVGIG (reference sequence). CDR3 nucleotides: TGTGCCTGGCGGGGACTTAGTTATTCACCCCTCCACTTT. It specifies CAWRGLSYSPLHF. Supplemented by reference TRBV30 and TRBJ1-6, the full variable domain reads SQTIHQWPATLVQPVGSPLSLECTVEGTSNPNLYWYRQAAGRGLQLLFYSVGIGQISSEVPQNLSASRPQDRQFILSSKKLLLSDSGFYLCAWRGLSYSPLHFGNGTRLTVT.

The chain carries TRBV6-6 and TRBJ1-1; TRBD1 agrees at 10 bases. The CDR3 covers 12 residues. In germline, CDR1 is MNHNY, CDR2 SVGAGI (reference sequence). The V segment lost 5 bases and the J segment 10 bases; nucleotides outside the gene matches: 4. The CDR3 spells CASSPGQGGAFF. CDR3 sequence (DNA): TGTGCCAGCAGTCCCGGACAGGGGGGAGCTTTCTTT.

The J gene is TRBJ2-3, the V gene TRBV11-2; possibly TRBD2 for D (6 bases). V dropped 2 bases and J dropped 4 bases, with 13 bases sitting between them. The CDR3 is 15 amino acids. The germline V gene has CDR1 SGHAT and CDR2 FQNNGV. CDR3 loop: CASSLSTRKADTQYF. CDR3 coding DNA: TGTGCCAGCAGCTTATCGACTAGAAAGGCAGATACGCAGTATTTT. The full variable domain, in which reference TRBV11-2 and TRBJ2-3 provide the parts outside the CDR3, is EAGVAQSPRYKIIEKRQSVAFWCNPISGHATLYWYQQILGQGPKLLIQFQNNGVVDDSQLPKDRFSAERLKGVDSTLKIQPAKLEDSAVYLCASSLSTRKADTQYFGPGTRLTVL.

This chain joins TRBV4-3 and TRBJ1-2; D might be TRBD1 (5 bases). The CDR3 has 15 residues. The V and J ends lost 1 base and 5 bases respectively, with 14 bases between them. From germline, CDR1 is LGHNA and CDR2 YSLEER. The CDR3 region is CASSQGVKGTYGYTF. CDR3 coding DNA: TGCGCCAGCAGCCAAGGTGTGAAGGGGACGTATGGCTACACCTTC.

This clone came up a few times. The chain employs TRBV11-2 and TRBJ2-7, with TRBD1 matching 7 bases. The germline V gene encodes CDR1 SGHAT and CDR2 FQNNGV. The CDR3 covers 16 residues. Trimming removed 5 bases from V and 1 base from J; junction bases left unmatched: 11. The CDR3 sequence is CASSPVARQGSYEQYF. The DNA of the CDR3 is TGTGCCAGCAGCCCCGTGGCCAGACAGGGTTCCTACGAGCAGTACTTC.

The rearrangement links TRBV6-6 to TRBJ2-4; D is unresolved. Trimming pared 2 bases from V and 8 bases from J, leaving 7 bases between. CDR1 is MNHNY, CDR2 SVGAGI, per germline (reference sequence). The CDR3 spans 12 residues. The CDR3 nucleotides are TGTGCCAGCAGTTACCGGTTAGACATTCAGTACTTC. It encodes CASSYRLDIQYF.

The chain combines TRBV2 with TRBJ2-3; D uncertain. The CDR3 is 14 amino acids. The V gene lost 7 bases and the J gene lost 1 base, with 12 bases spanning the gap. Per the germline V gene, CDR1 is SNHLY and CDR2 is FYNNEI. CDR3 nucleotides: TGTGCCAGCATCGGACCTGGAGGCACAGATACGCAGTATTTT. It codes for CASIGPGGTDTQYF.

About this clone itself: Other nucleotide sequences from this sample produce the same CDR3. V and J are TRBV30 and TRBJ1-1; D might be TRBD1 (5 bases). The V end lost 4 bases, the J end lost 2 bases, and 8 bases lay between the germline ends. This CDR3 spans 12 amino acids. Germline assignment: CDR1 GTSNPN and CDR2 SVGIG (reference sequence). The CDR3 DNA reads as TGTGCCTGGACAGGGAGTAACACTGAAGCTTTCTTT. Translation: CAWTGSNTEAFF.

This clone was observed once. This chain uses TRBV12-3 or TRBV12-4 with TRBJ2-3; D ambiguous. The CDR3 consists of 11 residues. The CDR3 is CVLKATDTQYF. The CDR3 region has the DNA TGTGTCCTAAAAGCCACAGATACGCAGTATTTT.

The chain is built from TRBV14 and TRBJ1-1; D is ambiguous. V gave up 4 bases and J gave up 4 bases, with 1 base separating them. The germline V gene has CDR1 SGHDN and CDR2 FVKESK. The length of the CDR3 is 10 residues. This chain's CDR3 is CASSPTEAFF. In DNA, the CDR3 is TGTGCCAGCAGCCCCACTGAAGCTTTCTTT. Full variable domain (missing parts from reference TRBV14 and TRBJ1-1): EAGVTQFPSHSVIEKGQTVTLRCDPISGHDNLYWYRRVMGKEIKFLLHFVKESKQDESGMPNNRFLAERTGGTYSTLKVQPAELEDSGVYFCASSPTEAFFGQGTRLTVV.

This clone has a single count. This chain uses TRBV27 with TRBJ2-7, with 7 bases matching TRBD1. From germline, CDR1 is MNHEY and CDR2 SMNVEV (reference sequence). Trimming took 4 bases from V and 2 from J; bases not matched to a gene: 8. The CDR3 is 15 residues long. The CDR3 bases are TGTGCCAGCAGTTCGAACGACAGGGTTCCCTACGAGCAGTACTTC. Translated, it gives CASSSNDRVPYEQYF.

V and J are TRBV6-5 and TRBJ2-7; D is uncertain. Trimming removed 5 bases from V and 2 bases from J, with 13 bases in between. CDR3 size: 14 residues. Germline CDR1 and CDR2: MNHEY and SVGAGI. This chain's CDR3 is CASSPRRATYEQYF. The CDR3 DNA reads TGTGCCAGCAGTCCCCGTAGGGCCACCTACGAGCAGTACTTC.

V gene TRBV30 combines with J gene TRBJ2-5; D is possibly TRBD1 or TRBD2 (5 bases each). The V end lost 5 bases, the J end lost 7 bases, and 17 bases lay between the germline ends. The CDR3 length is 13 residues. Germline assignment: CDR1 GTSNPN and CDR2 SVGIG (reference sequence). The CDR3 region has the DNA TGTGCCTGGGGTACGTGGGACGTCGGGACCCAGTACTTC. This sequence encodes CAWGTWDVGTQYF.

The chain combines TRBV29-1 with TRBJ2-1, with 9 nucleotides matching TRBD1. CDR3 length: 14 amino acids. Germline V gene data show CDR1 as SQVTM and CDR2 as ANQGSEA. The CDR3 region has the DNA TGCACCACAGGGGGCGAGGACCTTTACAATGAGCAGTTCTTC. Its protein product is CTTGGEDLYNEQFF.

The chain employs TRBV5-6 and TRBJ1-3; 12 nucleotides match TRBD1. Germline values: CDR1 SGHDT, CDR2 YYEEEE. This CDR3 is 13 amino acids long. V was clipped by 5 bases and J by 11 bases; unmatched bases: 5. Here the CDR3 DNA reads TGTGCCAGCAGAGCCGGGACAGGGGGCTCCATATATTTT. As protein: CASRAGTGGSIYF.

The CDR3, as DNA: TGTGCCAGCAGGGCCGACTCGCGCGGCTACACCTTC. The encoded protein is CASRADSRGYTF. The V call is TRBV2, the J call TRBJ1-2; the D is unclear. The CDR3 runs to 12 residues. Trimming shortened V by 6 bases and J by 8 bases, and 13 bases separated the two germline ends. CDR1 SNHLY and CDR2 FYNNEI come from the germline V gene.

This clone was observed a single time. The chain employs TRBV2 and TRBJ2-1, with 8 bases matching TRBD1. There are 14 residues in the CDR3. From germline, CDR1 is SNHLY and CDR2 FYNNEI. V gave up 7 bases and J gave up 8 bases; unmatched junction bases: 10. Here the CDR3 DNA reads TGTGCCAGCACCCGAGACAGGGGCGTCGATGAGCAGTTCTTC. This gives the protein CASTRDRGVDEQFF.

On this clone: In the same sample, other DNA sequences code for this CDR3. The CDR3 DNA reads as TGTGCCAGCAGCAGGGACAGCCCATACGAGCAGTACTTC. It codes for CASSRDSPYEQYF. J is TRBJ2-7 and V is TRBV6-5, with 7 bases lining up with TRBD1. Looked up from germline, CDR1 is MNHEY and CDR2 is SVGAGI. CDR3 length: 13 residues. With 6 bases clipped from V and 4 bases from J, the junction kept 6 bases outside the gene matches.

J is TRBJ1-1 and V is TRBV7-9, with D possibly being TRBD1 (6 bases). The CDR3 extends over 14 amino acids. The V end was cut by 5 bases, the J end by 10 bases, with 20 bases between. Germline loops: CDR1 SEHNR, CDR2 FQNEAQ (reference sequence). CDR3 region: CASSPPTGAVGAFF. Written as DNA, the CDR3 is TGTGCCAGCAGCCCCCCGACGGGGGCGGTGGGAGCTTTCTTT.